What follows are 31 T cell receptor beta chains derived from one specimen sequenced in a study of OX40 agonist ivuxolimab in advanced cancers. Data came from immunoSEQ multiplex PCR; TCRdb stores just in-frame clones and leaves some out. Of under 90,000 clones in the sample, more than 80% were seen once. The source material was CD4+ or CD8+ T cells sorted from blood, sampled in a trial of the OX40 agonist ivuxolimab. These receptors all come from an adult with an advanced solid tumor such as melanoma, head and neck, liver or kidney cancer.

The CDR3 DNA sequence: TGTGCCAGCAGTTTGTGGGGACAGGGTAATCAGCCCCAGCATTTT. This codes for CASSLWGQGNQPQHF. J is TRBJ1-5 and V is TRBV27; 9 positions agree with TRBD1. Per the germline V gene, CDR1 is MNHEY and CDR2 is SMNVEV (reference sequence). This CDR3 is 15 amino acids long. V was pared by 3 bases and J by 4 bases, with 4 bases of the junction left unmatched.

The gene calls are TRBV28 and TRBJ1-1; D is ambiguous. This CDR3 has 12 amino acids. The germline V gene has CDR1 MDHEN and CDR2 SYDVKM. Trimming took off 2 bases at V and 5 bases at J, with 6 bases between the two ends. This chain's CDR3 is CASSLMGTEAFF. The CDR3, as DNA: TGTGCCAGCAGTTTAATGGGAACTGAAGCTTTCTTT. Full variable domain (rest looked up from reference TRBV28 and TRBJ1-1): DVKVTQSSRYLVKRTGEKVFLECVQDMDHENMFWYRQDPGLGLRLIYFSYDVKMKEKGDIPEGYSVSREKKERFSLILESASTNQTSMYLCASSLMGTEAFFGQGTRLTVV.

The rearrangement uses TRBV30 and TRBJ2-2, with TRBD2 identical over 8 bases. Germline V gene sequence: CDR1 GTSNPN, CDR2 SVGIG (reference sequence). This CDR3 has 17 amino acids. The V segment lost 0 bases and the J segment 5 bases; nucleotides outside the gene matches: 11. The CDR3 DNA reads TGTGCCTGGAGTGTACGGATGGTAGCGGGACAAACCGGGGAGCTGTTTTTT. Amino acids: CAWSVRMVAGQTGELFF.

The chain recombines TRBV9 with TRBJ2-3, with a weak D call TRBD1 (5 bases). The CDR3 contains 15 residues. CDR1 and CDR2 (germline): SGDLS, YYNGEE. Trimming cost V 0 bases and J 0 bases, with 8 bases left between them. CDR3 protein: CASSVGQLSTDTQYF. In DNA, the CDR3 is TGTGCCAGCAGCGTAGGACAGTTAAGCACAGATACGCAGTATTTT.

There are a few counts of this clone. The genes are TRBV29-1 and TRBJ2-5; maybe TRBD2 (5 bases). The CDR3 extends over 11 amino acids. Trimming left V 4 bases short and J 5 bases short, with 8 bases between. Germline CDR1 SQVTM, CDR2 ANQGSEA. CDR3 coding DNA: TGCAGCGTTGGCGCTAGCGAGACCCAGTACTTC. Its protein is CSVGASETQYF.

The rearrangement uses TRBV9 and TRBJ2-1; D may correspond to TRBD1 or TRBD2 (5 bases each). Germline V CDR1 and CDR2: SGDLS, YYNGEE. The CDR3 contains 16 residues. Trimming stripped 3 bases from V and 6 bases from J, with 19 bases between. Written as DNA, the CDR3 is TGTGCCAGCAGCGCCCTCGGGACCCCACTCGGCAATGAGCAGTTCTTC. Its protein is CASSALGTPLGNEQFF. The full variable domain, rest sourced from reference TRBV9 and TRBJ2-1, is DSGVTQTPKHLITATGQRVTLRCSPRSGDLSVYWYQQSLDQGLQFLIQYYNGEERAKGNILERFSAQQFPDLHSELNLSSLELGDSALYFCASSALGTPLGNEQFFGPGTRLTVL.

CDR3 amino acids: CAISNMISTDTQYF. The CDR3 nucleotides read TGTGCCATCAGTAATATGATCAGCACAGATACGCAGTATTTT. V and J are TRBV10-3 and TRBJ2-3; D call uncertain. The CDR3 is 14 residues long. Germline CDR1 ENHRY, CDR2 SYGVKD. With 5 bases removed from V and 0 bases from J, the gap between germline ends came to 9 bases.

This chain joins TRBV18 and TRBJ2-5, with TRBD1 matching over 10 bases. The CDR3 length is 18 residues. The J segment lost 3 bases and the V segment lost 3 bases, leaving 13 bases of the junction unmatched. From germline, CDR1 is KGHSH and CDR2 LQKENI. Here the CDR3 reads CASSPRDRGVSMKETQYF. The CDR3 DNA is TGTGCCAGCTCACCGAGGGACAGGGGAGTTTCAATGAAAGAGACCCAGTACTTC.

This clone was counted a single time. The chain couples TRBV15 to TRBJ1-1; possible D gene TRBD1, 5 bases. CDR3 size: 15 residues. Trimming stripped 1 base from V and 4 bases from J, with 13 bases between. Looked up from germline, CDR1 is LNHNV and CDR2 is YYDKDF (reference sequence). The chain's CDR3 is CATSRGGSIATEAFF. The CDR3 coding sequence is TGTGCCACCAGCAGAGGGGGGTCCATTGCCACTGAAGCTTTCTTT.

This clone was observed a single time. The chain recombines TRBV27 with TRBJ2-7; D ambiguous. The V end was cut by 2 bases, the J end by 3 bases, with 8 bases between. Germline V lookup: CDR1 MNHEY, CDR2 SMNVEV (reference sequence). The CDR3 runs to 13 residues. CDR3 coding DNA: TGTGCCAGCAGTTTAGAGTGGGGCTACGAGCAGTACTTC. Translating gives CASSLEWGYEQYF.

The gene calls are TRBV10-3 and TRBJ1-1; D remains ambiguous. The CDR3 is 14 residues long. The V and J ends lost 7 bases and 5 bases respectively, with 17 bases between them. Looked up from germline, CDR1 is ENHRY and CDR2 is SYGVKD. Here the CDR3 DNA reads TGTGCCATCACCGCGACTCAACGGGGAACTGAAGCTTTCTTT. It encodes CAITATQRGTEAFF.

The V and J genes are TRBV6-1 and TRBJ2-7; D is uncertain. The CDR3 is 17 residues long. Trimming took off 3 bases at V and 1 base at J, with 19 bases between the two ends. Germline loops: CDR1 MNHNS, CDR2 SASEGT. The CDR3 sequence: CASSDLVEIPDSYEQYF. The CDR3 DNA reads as TGTGCCAGCAGTGATCTAGTGGAGATTCCGGATTCCTACGAGCAGTACTTC.

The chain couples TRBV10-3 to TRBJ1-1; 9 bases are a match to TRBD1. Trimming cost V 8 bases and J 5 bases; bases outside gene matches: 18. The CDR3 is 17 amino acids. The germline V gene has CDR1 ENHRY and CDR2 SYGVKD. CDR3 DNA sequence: TGTGCCATCCGCCCCGGGACAGGGAAAGGCGGGGGAACTGAAGCTTTCTTT. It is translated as CAIRPGTGKGGGTEAFF.

The CDR3 region is CASSEASNTGELFF. The CDR3 nucleotides are TGTGCCAGCAGTGAAGCGTCTAACACCGGGGAGCTGTTTTTT. The V and J genes are TRBV2 and TRBJ2-2; the D is unclear. Trimming removed 0 bases from V and 2 bases from J, with 4 bases in between. The CDR3 spans 14 residues. Germline CDR1 and CDR2: SNHLY and FYNNEI. Together with reference TRBV2 and TRBJ2-2, the CDR3 gives the full variable domain: EPEVTQTPSHQVTQMGQEVILRCVPISNHLYFYWYRQILGQKVEFLVSFYNNEISEKSEIFDDQFSVERPDGSNFTLKIRSTKLEDSAMYFCASSEASNTGELFFGEGSRLTVL.

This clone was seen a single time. The CDR3 sequence is CASRPTGFGGYTF. CDR3 in DNA: TGTGCCAGCAGACCCACGGGATTTGGGGGCTACACCTTC. The chain uses TRBV7-8 and TRBJ1-2; D remains unclear. The CDR3 has 13 residues. Germline V lookup: CDR1 SGHVS, CDR2 FQNEAQ. V dropped 6 bases and J dropped 8 bases, with 16 bases sitting between them.

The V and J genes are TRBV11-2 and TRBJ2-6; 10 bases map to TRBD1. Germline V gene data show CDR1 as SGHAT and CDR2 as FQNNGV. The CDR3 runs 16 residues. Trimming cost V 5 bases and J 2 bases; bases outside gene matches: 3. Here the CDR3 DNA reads TGTGCCAGCAGCAAGACAGGGGGCGCTGGGGCCAACGTCCTGACTTTC. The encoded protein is CASSKTGGAGANVLTF. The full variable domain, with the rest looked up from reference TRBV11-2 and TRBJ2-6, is EAGVAQSPRYKIIEKRQSVAFWCNPISGHATLYWYQQILGQGPKLLIQFQNNGVVDDSQLPKDRFSAERLKGVDSTLKIQPAKLEDSAVYLCASSKTGGAGANVLTFGAGSRLTVL.

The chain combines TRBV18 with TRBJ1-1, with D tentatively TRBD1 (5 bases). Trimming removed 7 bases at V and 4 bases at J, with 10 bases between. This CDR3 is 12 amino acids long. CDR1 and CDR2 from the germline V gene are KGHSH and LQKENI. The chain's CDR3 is CASFQGGTEAFF. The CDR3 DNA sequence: TGTGCCAGCTTCCAGGGTGGCACTGAAGCTTTCTTT.

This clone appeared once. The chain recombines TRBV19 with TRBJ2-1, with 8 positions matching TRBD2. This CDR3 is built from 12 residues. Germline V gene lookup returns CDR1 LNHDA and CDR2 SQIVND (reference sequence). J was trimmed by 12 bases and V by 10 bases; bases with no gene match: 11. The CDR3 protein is CATSTGGGPQFF. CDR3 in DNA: TGTGCCACTAGCACCGGGGGGGGTCCGCAGTTCTTC.

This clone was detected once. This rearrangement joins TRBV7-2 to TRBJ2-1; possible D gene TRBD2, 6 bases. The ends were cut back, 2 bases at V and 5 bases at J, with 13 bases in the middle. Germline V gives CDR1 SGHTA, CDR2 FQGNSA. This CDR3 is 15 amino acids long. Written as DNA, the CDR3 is TGTGCCAGCAGCTTATCGGCAGGGAGGCACAATGAGCAGTTCTTC. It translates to CASSLSAGRHNEQFF.

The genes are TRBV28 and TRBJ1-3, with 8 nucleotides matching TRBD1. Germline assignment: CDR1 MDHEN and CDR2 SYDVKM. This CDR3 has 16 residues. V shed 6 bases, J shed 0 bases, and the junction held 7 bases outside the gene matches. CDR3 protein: CASRTQGAYSGNTIYF. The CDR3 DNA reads TGTGCCAGCAGAACCCAGGGGGCATACTCTGGAAACACCATATATTTT. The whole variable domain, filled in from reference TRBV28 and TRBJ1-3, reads DVKVTQSSRYLVKRTGEKVFLECVQDMDHENMFWYRQDPGLGLRLIYFSYDVKMKEKGDIPEGYSVSREKKERFSLILESASTNQTSMYLCASRTQGAYSGNTIYFGEGSWLTVV.

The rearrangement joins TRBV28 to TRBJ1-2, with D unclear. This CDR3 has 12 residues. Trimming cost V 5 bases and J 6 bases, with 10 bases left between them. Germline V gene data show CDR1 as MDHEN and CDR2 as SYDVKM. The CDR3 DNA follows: TGTGCCAGCAGTCGGACCCGGCATGGCTACACCTTC. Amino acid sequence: CASSRTRHGYTF.

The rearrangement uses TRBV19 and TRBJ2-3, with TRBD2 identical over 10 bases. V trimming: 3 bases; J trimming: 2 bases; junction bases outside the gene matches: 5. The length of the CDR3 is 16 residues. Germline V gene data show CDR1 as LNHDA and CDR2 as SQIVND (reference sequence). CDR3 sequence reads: CASSMRSGGATDTQYF. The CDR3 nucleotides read TGTGCCAGTAGTATGAGGAGCGGGGGGGCCACAGATACGCAGTATTTT. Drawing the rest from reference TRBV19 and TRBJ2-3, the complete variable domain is DGGITQSPKYLFRKEGQNVTLSCEQNLNHDAMYWYRQDPGQGLRLIYYSQIVNDFQKGDIAEGYSVSREKKESFPLTVTSAQKNPTAFYLCASSMRSGGATDTQYFGPGTRLTVL.

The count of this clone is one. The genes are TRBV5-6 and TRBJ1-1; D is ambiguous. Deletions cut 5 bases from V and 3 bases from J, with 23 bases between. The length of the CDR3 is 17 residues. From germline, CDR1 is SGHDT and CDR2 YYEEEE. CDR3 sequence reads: CASSSPTDPRGYTEAFF. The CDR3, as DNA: TGTGCCAGCAGTTCTCCGACGGACCCGCGCGGGTACACTGAAGCTTTCTTT.

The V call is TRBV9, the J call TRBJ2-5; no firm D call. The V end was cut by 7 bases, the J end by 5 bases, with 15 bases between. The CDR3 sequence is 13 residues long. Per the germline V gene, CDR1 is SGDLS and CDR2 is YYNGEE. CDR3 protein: CASSRWNGETQYF. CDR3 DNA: TGTGCCAGCTCTAGGTGGAACGGCGAGACCCAGTACTTC.

CDR3 protein: CASRQNTEAFF. The CDR3 DNA follows: TGTGCCAGCAGACAGAACACTGAAGCTTTCTTT. The rearrangement joins TRBV6-1 to TRBJ1-1; D is ambiguous. The CDR3 is 11 amino acids. Deletions cut 6 bases from V and 1 base from J, with 3 bases between. Germline CDR1 and CDR2: MNHNS and SASEGT.

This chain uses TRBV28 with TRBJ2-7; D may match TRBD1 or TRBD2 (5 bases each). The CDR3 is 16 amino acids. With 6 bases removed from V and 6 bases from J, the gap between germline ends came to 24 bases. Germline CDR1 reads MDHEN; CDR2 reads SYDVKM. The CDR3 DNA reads TGTGCCAGCAGGGTCGGTGGGGCCTTAAGGGGAGTCGAGCAGTACTTC. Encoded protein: CASRVGGALRGVEQYF.

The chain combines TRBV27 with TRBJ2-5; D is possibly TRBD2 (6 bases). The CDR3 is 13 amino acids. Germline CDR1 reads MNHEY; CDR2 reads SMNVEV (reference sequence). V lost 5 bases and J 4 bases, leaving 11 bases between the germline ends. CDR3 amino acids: CASSAQGGETQYF. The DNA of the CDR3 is TGTGCCAGCAGTGCCCAGGGAGGAGAGACCCAGTACTTC.

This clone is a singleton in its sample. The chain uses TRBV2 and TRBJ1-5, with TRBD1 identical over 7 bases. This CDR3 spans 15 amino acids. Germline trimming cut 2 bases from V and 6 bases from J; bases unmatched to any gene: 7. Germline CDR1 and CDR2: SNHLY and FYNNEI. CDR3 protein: CASSEMWQGGQPQHF. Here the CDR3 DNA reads TGTGCCAGCAGTGAAATGTGGCAGGGGGGTCAGCCCCAGCATTTT.

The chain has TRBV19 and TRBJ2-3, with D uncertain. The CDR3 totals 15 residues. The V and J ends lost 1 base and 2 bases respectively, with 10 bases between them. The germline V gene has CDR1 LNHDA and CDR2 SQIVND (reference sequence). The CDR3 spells CASSIATVNTDTQYF. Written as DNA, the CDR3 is TGTGCCAGTAGTATAGCAACAGTAAACACAGATACGCAGTATTTT.

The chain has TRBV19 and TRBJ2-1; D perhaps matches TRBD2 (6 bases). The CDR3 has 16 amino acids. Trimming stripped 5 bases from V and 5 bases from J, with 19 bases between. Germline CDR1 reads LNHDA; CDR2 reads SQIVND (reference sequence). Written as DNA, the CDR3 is TGTGCCAGTAGTCCCGGGACCGGGAGCTGGAACAATGAGCAGTTCTTC. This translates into CASSPGTGSWNNEQFF.

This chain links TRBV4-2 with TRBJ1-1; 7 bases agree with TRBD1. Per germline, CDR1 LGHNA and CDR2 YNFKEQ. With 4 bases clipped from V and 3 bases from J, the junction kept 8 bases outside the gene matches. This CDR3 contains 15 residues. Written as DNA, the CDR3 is TGTGCCAGCAGCCCCGCCCAGGGGGAGGACACTGAAGCTTTCTTT. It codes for CASSPAQGEDTEAFF.